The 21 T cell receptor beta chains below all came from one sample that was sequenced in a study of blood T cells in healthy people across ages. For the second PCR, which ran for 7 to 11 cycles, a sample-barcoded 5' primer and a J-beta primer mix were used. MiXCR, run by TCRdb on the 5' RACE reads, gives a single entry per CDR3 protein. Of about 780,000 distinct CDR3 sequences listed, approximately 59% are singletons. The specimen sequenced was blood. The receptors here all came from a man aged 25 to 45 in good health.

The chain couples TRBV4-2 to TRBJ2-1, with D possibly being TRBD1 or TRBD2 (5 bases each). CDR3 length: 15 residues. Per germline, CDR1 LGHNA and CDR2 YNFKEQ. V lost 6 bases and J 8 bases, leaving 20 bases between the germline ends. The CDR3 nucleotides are TGTGCCAGCAGTCATCTTTCCGGGGCAGTGGATGAGCAGTTCTTC. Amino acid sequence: CASSHLSGAVDEQFF.

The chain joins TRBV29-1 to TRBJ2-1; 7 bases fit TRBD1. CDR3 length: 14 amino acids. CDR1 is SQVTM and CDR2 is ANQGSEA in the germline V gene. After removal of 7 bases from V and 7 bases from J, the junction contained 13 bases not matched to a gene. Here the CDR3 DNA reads TGCAGCGCCGAGACCCCCGGGACAGTTAATGAGCAGTTCTTC. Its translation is CSAETPGTVNEQFF.

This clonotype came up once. The CDR3 reads CASSLAHRADTQYF. CDR3 sequence (DNA): TGTGCCAGCAGTTTGGCACATAGAGCAGATACGCAGTATTTT. V and J are TRBV12-3 or TRBV12-4 and TRBJ2-3; no definite D call. The CDR3 is 14 amino acids. V was trimmed by 3 bases and J by 4 bases, leaving 11 bases between them.

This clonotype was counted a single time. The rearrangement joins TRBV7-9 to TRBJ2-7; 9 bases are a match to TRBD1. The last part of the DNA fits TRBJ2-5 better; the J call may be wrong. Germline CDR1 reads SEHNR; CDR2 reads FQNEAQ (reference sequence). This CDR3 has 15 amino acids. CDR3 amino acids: CASSPGGQGQETQYF. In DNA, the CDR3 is TGTGCCAGCAGCCCAGGCGGACAGGGGCAGGAGACCCAGTACTTC.

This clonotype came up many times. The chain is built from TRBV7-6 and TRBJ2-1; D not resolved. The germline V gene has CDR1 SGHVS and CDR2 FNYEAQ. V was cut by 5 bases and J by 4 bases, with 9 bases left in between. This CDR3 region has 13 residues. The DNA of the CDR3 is TGTGCCAGCAGCCAGCCCCCTTACAATGAGCAGTTCTTC. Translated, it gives CASSQPPYNEQFF.

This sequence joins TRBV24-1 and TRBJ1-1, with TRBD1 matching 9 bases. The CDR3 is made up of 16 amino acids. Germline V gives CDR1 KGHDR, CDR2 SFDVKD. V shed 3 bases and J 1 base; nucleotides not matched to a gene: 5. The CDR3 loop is CATSDATGGRNTEAFF. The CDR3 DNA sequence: TGTGCCACCAGTGATGCGACAGGGGGTAGGAACACTGAAGCTTTCTTT.

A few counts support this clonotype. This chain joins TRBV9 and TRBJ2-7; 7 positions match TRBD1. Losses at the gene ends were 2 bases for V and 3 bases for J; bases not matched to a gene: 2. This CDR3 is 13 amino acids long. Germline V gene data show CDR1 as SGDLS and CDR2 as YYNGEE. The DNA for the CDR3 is TGTGCCAGCAGCGTCACAGGGGACTACGAGCAGTACTTC. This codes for CASSVTGDYEQYF. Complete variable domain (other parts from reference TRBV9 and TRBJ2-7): DSGVTQTPKHLITATGQRVTLRCSPRSGDLSVYWYQQSLDQGLQFLIQYYNGEERAKGNILERFSAQQFPDLHSELNLSSLELGDSALYFCASSVTGDYEQYFGPGTRLTVT.

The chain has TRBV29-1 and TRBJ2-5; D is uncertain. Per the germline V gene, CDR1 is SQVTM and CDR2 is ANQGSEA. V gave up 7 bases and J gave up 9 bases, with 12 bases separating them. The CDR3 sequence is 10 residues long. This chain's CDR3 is CSAIVGSQYF. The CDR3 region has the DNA TGCAGCGCAATCGTCGGGTCCCAGTACTTC.

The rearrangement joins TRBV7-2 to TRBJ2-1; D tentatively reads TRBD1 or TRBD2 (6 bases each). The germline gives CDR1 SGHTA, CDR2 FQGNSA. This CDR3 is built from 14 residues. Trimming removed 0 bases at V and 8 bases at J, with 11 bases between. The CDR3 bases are TGTGCCAGCAGCTTAGCGAGGGGGGACGATGAGCAGTTCTTC. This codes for CASSLARGDDEQFF.

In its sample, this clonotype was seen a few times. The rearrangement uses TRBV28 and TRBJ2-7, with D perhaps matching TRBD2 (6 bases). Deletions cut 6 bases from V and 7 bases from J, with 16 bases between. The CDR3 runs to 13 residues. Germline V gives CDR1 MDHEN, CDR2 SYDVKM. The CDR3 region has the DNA TGTGCCAGCAGGCGTAGCGGTAGCTCTGAGCAGTACTTC. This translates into CASRRSGSSEQYF.

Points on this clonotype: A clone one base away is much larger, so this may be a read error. CDR3 sequence reads: CASSKDRANQPQHF. CDR3 DNA sequence: TGTGCCAGCAGTAAGGACAGGGCCAATCAGCCCCAGCATTTT. This chain uses TRBV2 with TRBJ1-5; 8 nucleotides match TRBD1. The CDR3 loop spans 14 amino acids. CDR1 is SNHLY and CDR2 is FYNNEI in the germline V gene. With V trimmed by 5 bases and J by 3 bases, 3 bases remained unmatched.

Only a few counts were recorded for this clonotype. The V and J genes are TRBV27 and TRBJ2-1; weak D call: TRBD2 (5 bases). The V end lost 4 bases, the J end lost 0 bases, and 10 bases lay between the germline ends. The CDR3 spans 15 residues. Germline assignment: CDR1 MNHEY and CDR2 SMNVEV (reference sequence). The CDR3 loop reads CASSSLGSSYNEQFF. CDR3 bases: TGTGCCAGCAGTTCCCTGGGGAGCTCCTACAATGAGCAGTTCTTC.

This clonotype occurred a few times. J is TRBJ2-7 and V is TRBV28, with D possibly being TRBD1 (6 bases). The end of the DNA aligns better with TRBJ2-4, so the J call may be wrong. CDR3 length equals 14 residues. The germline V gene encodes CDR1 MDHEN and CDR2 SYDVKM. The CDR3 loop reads CASSPKTGNNIQYF. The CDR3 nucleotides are TGTGCCAGCAGTCCAAAGACAGGAAATAACATTCAGTACTTC.

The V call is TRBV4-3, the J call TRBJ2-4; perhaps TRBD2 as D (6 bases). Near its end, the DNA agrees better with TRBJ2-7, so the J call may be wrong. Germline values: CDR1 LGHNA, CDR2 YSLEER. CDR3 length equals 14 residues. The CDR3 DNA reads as TGCGCCAGCAGCCAAGATGCGGGGAGGCGCGAGCAGTACTTC. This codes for CASSQDAGRREQYF.

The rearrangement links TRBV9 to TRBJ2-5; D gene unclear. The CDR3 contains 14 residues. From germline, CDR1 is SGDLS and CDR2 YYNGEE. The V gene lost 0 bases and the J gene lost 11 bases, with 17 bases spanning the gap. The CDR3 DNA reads TGTGCCAGCAGCGTAGGTCTACCCTACGAGGAGCAGTACTTC. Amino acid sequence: CASSVGLPYEEQYF.

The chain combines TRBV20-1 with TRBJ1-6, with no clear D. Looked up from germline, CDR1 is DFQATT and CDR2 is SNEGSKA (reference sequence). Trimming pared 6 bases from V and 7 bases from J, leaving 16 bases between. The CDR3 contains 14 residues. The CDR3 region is CSAGGRVSNSPLHF. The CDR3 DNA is TGCAGTGCCGGCGGGAGGGTTTCCAATTCACCCCTCCACTTT.

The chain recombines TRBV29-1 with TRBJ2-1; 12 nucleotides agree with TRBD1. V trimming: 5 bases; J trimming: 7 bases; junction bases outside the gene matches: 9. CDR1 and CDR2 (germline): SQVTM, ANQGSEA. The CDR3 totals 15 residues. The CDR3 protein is CSVYTGTGGRNEQFF. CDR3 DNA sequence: TGCAGCGTTTATACCGGGACAGGGGGCCGGAATGAGCAGTTCTTC.

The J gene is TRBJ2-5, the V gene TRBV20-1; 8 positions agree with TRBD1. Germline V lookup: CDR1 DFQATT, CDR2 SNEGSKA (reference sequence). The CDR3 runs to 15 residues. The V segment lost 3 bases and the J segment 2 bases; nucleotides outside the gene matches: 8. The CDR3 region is CSARRGDRTQETQYF. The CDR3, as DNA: TGCAGTGCTAGGAGGGGGGACAGGACGCAAGAGACCCAGTACTTC.

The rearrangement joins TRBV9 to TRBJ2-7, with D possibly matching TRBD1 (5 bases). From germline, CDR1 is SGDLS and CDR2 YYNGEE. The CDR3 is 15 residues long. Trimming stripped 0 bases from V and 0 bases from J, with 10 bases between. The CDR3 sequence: CASSVEAGLSYEQYF. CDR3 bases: TGTGCCAGCAGCGTAGAGGCAGGGCTCTCCTACGAGCAGTACTTC.

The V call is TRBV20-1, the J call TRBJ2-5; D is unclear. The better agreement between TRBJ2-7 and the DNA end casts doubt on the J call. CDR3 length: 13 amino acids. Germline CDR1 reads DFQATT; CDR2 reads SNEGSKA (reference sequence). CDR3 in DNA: TGCAGTGCTAGGGCCAGTTTGACCTACGAGCAGTACTTC. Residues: CSARASLTYEQYF.

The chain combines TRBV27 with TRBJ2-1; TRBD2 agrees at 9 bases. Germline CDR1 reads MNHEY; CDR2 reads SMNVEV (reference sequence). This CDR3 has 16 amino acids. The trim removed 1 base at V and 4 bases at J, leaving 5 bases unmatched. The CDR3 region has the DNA TGTGCCAGCAGTTTATGGGCTAGCGGGGTTTACAATGAGCAGTTCTTC. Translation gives CASSLWASGVYNEQFF.